What follows describes a single T cell receptor beta chain. Its cognate antigen is unknown. These data originate in a study of CD8 T cells in ankylosing spondylitis. Libraries for TCR beta were made by quantitative 5'-RACE with molecular barcodes. Using its own MiXCR run on the 5' RACE reads, TCRdb lists one record per CDR3 protein. There are under 200,000 distinct CDR3 sequences in the sample; approximately 13% occur only once, and approximately 9.9% lies in the top ten. Between the trimmed V and J ends, which lost 1 base and 3 bases, there was a span of 10 bases. Germline V gene sequence: CDR1 SGHRS, CDR2 YFSETQ. The CDR3 contains 14 residues. Regarding the study as a whole: Clones linked to disease were reported to show significant enrichment in matched ankylosing spondylitis synovial fluid. Previous work reported some of these motif variants in the synovial fluid and blood of reactive arthritis.

The chain combines TRBV5-1 with TRBJ1-1; D is unresolved. This sequence originates from a female donor with ankylosing spondylitis or in good health (not recorded which). Sequencing was carried out using blood, either unsorted or a sorted T cell fraction (not recorded which). In nucleotides, the CDR3 is TGCGCCAGCAGCTTGTTTGTCCAGGACACTGAAGCTTTCTTT. It is translated as CASSLFVQDTEAFF.